These T cell receptor beta chains were read from a single sample in a study of T-cell reconstitution after alpha-beta-depleted transplantation in children. TCRdb ran MiXCR on the PCR reads and lists one entry per CDR3 protein. This table has about 78,000 distinct CDR3 sequences, roughly 14% appearing once. Sequencing used PBMCs, mostly from graft donor cells, obtained 180 days after TCRalphabeta/CD19-depleted stem cell transplant. Every receptor here comes from a male patient between 2 and 15 years old who had a stem cell transplant for acute lymphoblastic leukemia, so the T cells may come from the graft donor. CDR3s include the opening cysteine and the closing phenylalanine or tryptophan. The D gene is left open where the match is weak. Some rows mark clone size as missing; the rest say once, few, many or name a class of expanded clone.

V gene	J gene	clone size	D gene	CDR3 DNA	CDR3 protein
TRBV20-1	TRBJ1-6	NA	NA	TGCAGTGCTAGAGATCTAGACCGGGGGTATAATTCACCCCTCCACTTT	CSARDLDRGYNSPLHF
TRBV7-9	TRBJ2-5	NA	NA	TGTGCCAGCTATACGGGGGGCCGAGAGACCCAGTACTTC	CASYTGGRETQYF
TRBV20-1	TRBJ2-5	many	NA	TGCAGTGCTAGAGATCGAAATCCCGGCAGGGCCCAAGAGACCCAGTACTTC	CSARDRNPGRAQETQYF
TRBV5-1	TRBJ1-5	few	NA	TGCGCCAGCAGCTCGGGACCCAGCAATCAGCCCCAGCATTTT	CASSSGPSNQPQHF
TRBV5-5	TRBJ1-5	few	NA	TGTGCCAGCAGCTTAGAATCAACCAATCAGCCCCAGCATTTT	CASSLESTNQPQHF
TRBV12-3/TRBV12-4	TRBJ1-1	NA	TRBD1	TGTGCCAGCACCGAACAGGGGCAAAATGAAGCTTTCTTT	CASTEQGQNEAFF
TRBV5-6	TRBJ1-2	few	NA	TGTGCCAGCAGTTCCTCCCGGAACCGACCATATGGCTACACCTTC	CASSSSRNRPYGYTF
TRBV2	TRBJ1-2	NA	NA	TGTGCCAGCACCATGGGGGGCGCCTATGGCTACACCTTC	CASTMGGAYGYTF
TRBV28	TRBJ1-6	once	NA	TGTGCCAGCAGAACGGCCTATTCACCCCTCCACTTT	CASRTAYSPLHF
TRBV6-1	TRBJ2-4	once	TRBD2	TGTGCCTGCACTAGCGGGAAATCCCTCAAAAACATTCAGTACTTC	CACTSGKSLKNIQYF
TRBV6-5	TRBJ2-3	few	TRBD1	TGTGCCAGCAGTTATTCTCCGGGACAGAGGACAGATACGCAGTATTTT	CASSYSPGQRTDTQYF
TRBV5-1	TRBJ2-7	NA	TRBD1	TGCGCCAGCAGTCGTGGACAGGCGCCCGGGTACGAGCAGTACTTC	CASSRGQAPGYEQYF
TRBV5-1	TRBJ2-3	NA	TRBD2	TGCGCCAGCAGCCTCGGACTAGCGGGGTACACAGATACGCAGTATTTT	CASSLGLAGYTDTQYF
TRBV28	TRBJ1-2	NA	NA	TGTGCCAGCAGTTTCCCACCGTGGAATGGCTACACCTTC	CASSFPPWNGYTF
TRBV7-2	TRBJ2-7	NA	TRBD2	TGTGCCAGCAGCTTAGAGGGGCTAGCGGTTGCCTACGAGCAGTACTTC	CASSLEGLAVAYEQYF
TRBV7-2	TRBJ2-5	few	NA	TGTGCCAGCAGCTTAGTCTCTGGTAGATATCAAGAGACCCAGTACTTC	CASSLVSGRYQETQYF
TRBV7-2	TRBJ1-6	many	NA	TGTGCCAGCAGTCTCTTTGGGGAGGCGAATTCACCCCTCCACTTT	CASSLFGEANSPLHF
TRBV29-1	TRBJ2-3	many	TRBD2	TGCAGCGTTGAAACCTCTAGCGGGAGAGCAGATACGCAGTATTTT	CSVETSSGRADTQYF
TRBV24-1	TRBJ2-3	many	TRBD2	TGTGCCACCAGTGATTTAGGGGCCCGCGGCGGGAGAACAGATACGCAGTATTTT	CATSDLGARGGRTDTQYF
TRBV12-3/TRBV12-4	TRBJ1-4	NA	NA	TGTGCCAGCAGTTTTTCACCAGGGATAATCACAAATGAAAAACTGTTTTTT	CASSFSPGIITNEKLFF
TRBV7-2	TRBJ2-1	few	TRBD2	TGTGCCAGCAGCAGACGGGACTATATATACAATGAGCAGTTCTTC	CASSRRDYIYNEQFF
TRBV27	TRBJ2-5	few	TRBD2	TGTGCCAGCAGCTTAGCGGGGGCCCAGTACTTC	CASSLAGAQYF
TRBV10-3	TRBJ2-7	many	TRBD1	TGTGCCATCAGTTCCGGGACAGGGAACGAGCAGTACTTC	CAISSGTGNEQYF
TRBV10-3	TRBJ2-7	many	TRBD2	TGTGCCATCAGTGAGTCGACAGGACTAGCGGGAGGTCAATCTAGGGAGCAGTACTTC	CAISESTGLAGGQSREQYF
TRBV5-1	TRBJ2-1	many	TRBD1	TGCGCCAGCAGCTTCGGGGACAGGGTGTTAGATGAGCAGTTCTTC	CASSFGDRVLDEQFF
TRBV2	TRBJ2-7	NA	TRBD1	TGTGCCAGACAACCCCACAGGGGAACCTACGAGCAGTACTTC	CARQPHRGTYEQYF
TRBV20-1	TRBJ2-3	NA	TRBD2	TGCAGTGCTTTTACTAGCGGGGGGGAAGATACGCAGTATTTT	CSAFTSGGEDTQYF
TRBV4-2	TRBJ2-5	few	TRBD2	TGTGCCAGCAGCGCGGGGGGGGGCCGGAAAGAGACCCAGTACTTC	CASSAGGGRKETQYF
TRBV29-1	TRBJ2-6	few	NA	TGCAGCGTTCGACCCTCTGGGGCCAACGTCCTGACTTTC	CSVRPSGANVLTF
TRBV6-5	TRBJ2-5	once	NA	TGTGCCAGCAGTTACATGGCGTACCAAGAGACCCAGTACTTC	CASSYMAYQETQYF
TRBV29-1	TRBJ2-7	few	NA	TGCAGTCCGGGACAAACCTACGAGCAGTACTTC	CSPGQTYEQYF
TRBV9	TRBJ2-3	NA	NA	TGTGCCAGCAACCGTCCAGGGAGTGGGGCAACAGATACGCAGTATTTT	CASNRPGSGATDTQYF
TRBV6-1	TRBJ1-4	NA	NA	TGTGCCAGCAGCATGACACCTGGGAATGAAAAACTGTTTTTT	CASSMTPGNEKLFF
TRBV29-1	TRBJ2-1	many	TRBD1	TGCAGCGTTGACAGGGGGAACTACAATGAGCAGTTCTTC	CSVDRGNYNEQFF
TRBV6-2/TRBV6-3	TRBJ2-6	NA	TRBD1	TGTGCCAGCAGCCAAGGGGGCGCTGGGGCCAACGTCCTGACTTTC	CASSQGGAGANVLTF
TRBV3-1	TRBJ1-2	NA	NA	TGTGCCAGCAGCCAAGATGCTGTTCCTACAATGCTTGGCTACACCTTC	CASSQDAVPTMLGYTF
TRBV5-1	TRBJ2-2	few	NA	TGCGCCAGCAGCTCCCAGGGGGGGCCGGACACCGGGGAGCTGTTTTTT	CASSSQGGPDTGELFF
TRBV6-2/TRBV6-3	TRBJ2-1	few	NA	TGTGCCAGCAGTTACCGATTATATGAGCAGTTCTTC	CASSYRLYEQFF
TRBV27	TRBJ2-2	few	TRBD2	TGTGCCAGCAGTTTCCACCAGCGGGGGGCCAACACCGGGGAGCTGTTTTTT	CASSFHQRGANTGELFF